This is a list of T cell receptor beta chains from one sample in a study of early T cells in non-severe SARS-CoV-2 infection. TCRdb used MiXCR to reprocess the 5' RACE reads, holding one entry per CDR3 protein. The data contain tens of thousands of distinct CDR3 sequences, about 13% of them seen just once; the ten biggest clones take up approximately 8.5%. This specimen was whole blood, taken at baseline. These receptors were collected from an adult who was a healthcare worker with PCR-confirmed SARS-CoV-2 infection or an uninfected control (not recorded which). CDR3s include the opening cysteine and the closing phenylalanine or tryptophan. D genes are given only for firm matches. Clone sizes are given selectively: once, few, many, or a class where the clone is expanded.

v_gene	abundance	j_gene	d_gene	len	CDR3aa	CDR3nt
TRBV27	few	TRBJ1-1	-	14	CASSPRGGLGEAFF	TGTGCCAGCAGCCCACGCGGGGGTCTAGGTGAAGCTTTCTTT
TRBV7-9	many	TRBJ2-1	-	12	CASSLAYNEQFF	TGTGCCAGCAGCTTAGCGTACAATGAGCAGTTCTTC
TRBV7-2	few	TRBJ2-1	-	14	CASSSPGIYNEQFF	TGTGCCAGCAGCTCCCCCGGCATCTACAATGAGCAGTTCTTC
TRBV7-2	few	TRBJ2-1	TRBD2	17	CASSPDRTSGTYNEQFF	TGTGCCAGCAGCCCCGACCGGACTAGCGGGACCTACAATGAGCAGTTCTTC
TRBV5-1	few	TRBJ1-4	-	16	CASSLVPTARDEKLFF	TGCGCCAGCAGCTTGGTTCCCACTGCCAGGGATGAAAAACTGTTTTTT
TRBV6-2/TRBV6-3	many	TRBJ2-1	TRBD2	16	CASRTSDLSSYNEQFF	TGTGCCAGCAGAACTAGCGACCTGAGCTCCTACAATGAGCAGTTCTTC
TRBV6-5	many	TRBJ1-6	-	14	CASSWRVDNSPLHF	TGTGCCAGCAGTTGGAGGGTAGATAATTCACCCCTCCACTTT
TRBV20-1	-	TRBJ2-1	-	13	CSVIGQHYNEQFF	TGCAGTGTAATAGGACAGCACTACAATGAGCAGTTCTTC
TRBV2	few	TRBJ2-6	-	15	CASNRDLAGANVLTF	TGTGCCAGCAATAGGGACTTGGCTGGGGCCAACGTCCTGACTTTC
TRBV19	many	TRBJ1-5	-	16	CASRPLAISRNQPQHF	TGTGCCAGTAGACCCCTGGCGATCTCGCGGAATCAGCCCCAGCATTTT